Following are 10 T cell receptor beta chains from one sample sequenced in a study of human T cells and chemical hapten exposure (dated by TCRdb to the early 2020s). The sample's time point, from its label and the paper: healthy volunteer bleed at 2 weeks. Total RNA was extracted from unfractionated whole blood collected in Tempus Blood RNA tubes. Library construction relied on RACE. The data were produced on a NextSeq 500. TCRdb handled the public reads itself, with Q25 trimming in fastp and clone calling in MiXCR, and kept productive beta chains. Every entry covers one CDR3 protein and lists the most common genes and DNA from its rows. Within this sample are about 93,000 distinct CDR3 sequences, with approximately 9% of them counted one time only. 2.9% of the sample rests with the top ten. The sample comprised whole blood. The receptors here all came from a female donor in good health. Some clones in this sample may be carry-over from other donors' samples.

There are a few counts of this clonotype. The chain couples TRBV5-1 to TRBJ1-1, with no clear D. The CDR3 spans 13 residues. The V and J ends lost 0 bases and 0 bases respectively, with 3 bases between them. The germline V gene has CDR1 SGHRS and CDR2 YFSETQ. The CDR3 reads CASSLDLNTEAFF. Written as DNA, the CDR3 is TGCGCCAGCAGCTTGGACCTGAACACTGAAGCTTTCTTT.

This sequence joins TRBV14 and TRBJ2-6; unclear D gene. The germline CDR1 and CDR2 sequences are SGHDN and FVKESK. Trimming took off 3 bases at V and 4 bases at J, with 7 bases between the two ends. The CDR3 is made up of 14 amino acids. The CDR3 here is CASSQVTGANVLTF. CDR3 coding DNA: TGTGCCAGCAGCCAGGTGACCGGGGCCAACGTCCTGACTTTC.

V is TRBV4-1 and J is TRBJ2-1; 12 nucleotides line up with TRBD2. Per the germline V gene, CDR1 is MGHRA and CDR2 is YSYEKL. This CDR3 is built from 20 residues. V gave up 11 bases and J gave up 4 bases; unmatched junction bases: 24. In DNA form, the CDR3 reads TGCGCCCTCCCGGGGTTTGTAGGACTAGCGGGAAACCACTCGTACAATGAGCAGTTCTTC. Protein sequence: CALPGFVGLAGNHSYNEQFF.

The rearrangement joins TRBV11-2 to TRBJ2-7, with a weak D call TRBD1 (6 bases). The germline V and J ends were trimmed by 1 base and 4 bases, with 20 bases remaining between them. Germline V lookup: CDR1 SGHAT, CDR2 FQNNGV. The CDR3 is 17 residues long. CDR3 sequence (DNA): TGTGCCAGCAGCTTAGGGCCGGGACCCCACCAGGGGTACGAGCAGTACTTC. Translating gives CASSLGPGPHQGYEQYF.

CDR3 protein: CALSSRTSGINEQFF. CDR3 nucleotides: TGTGCGCTCTCTAGCCGGACTAGCGGGATCAATGAGCAGTTCTTC. The chain is built from TRBV28 and TRBJ2-1, with TRBD2 matching over 12 bases. The CDR3 runs to 15 residues. Germline V gene lookup returns CDR1 MDHEN and CDR2 SYDVKM.

This clonotype was recorded a few times. The chain employs TRBV7-2 and TRBJ2-5, with D possibly called TRBD1 or TRBD2 (5 bases each). Trimming stripped 1 base from V and 4 bases from J, with 13 bases between. Germline CDR1 is SGHTA and CDR2 is FQGNSA. This CDR3 region has 15 residues. CDR3 protein: CASSLGGTGPETQYF. CDR3 in DNA: TGTGCCAGCAGCTTAGGAGGGACGGGCCCAGAGACCCAGTACTTC.

Ten or more counts support this clonotype. This chain uses TRBV4-2 with TRBJ2-7; 8 bases line up with TRBD2. J gave up 6 bases and V 0 bases, and 7 bases lay outside the gene matches. CDR1 is LGHNA and CDR2 is YNFKEQ in the germline V gene. CDR3 length: 15 residues. The CDR3 loop reads CASSQEDSGAPEQYF. The CDR3 nucleotides are TGTGCCAGCAGCCAAGAGGATAGCGGGGCCCCCGAGCAGTACTTC.

V is TRBV9 and J is TRBJ2-5; perhaps TRBD2 as D (5 bases). CDR1 is SGDLS, CDR2 YYNGEE, per germline. CDR3 length: 14 residues. V was cut by 0 bases and J by 0 bases, with 6 bases left in between. The CDR3 nucleotides are TGTGCCAGCAGCGTAGCGGGGAACCAAGAGACCCAGTACTTC. Translation: CASSVAGNQETQYF.

J is TRBJ1-4 and V is TRBV6-6; weak D call: TRBD1 (6 bases). CDR3 length: 14 residues. V lost 4 bases and J 1 base, leaving 7 bases between the germline ends. Germline V gene lookup returns CDR1 MNHNY and CDR2 SVGAGI (reference sequence). The CDR3 region is CASSFRGTNEKLFF. The CDR3 DNA sequence: TGTGCCAGCAGTTTCAGGGGAACTAATGAAAAACTGTTTTTT.

In this sample, this clonotype turned up a few times. The genes are TRBV20-1 and TRBJ2-1; 11 positions agree with TRBD2. V was pared by 4 bases and J by 8 bases, with 7 bases of the junction left unmatched. The CDR3 contains 14 residues. Per germline, CDR1 DFQATT and CDR2 SNEGSKA (reference sequence). This CDR3 reads CSAKPSGRRDEQFF. The CDR3 region has the DNA TGCAGTGCTAAACCTAGCGGGAGGCGGGATGAGCAGTTCTTC.